The clone carrying this T cell receptor beta chain is labeled as medium-sized (0.01 to 0.1%). This record belongs to a study of spatial heterogeneity in lung cancer. A single record per CDR3 protein comes from TCRdb applying MiXCR to the 5' RACE reads. The repertoire has about 19,000 distinct CDR3 sequences, about 9.1% of them found once; the top ten carry approximately 34%. The time point denotes: blood at routine non-recurrence follow-up after resection. The V end was cut by 2 bases, the J end by 9 bases, with 14 bases between. The CDR3 loop spans 13 amino acids. Germline V gene lookup returns CDR1 MNHNY and CDR2 SVGAGI (reference sequence).

This sample comprised PBMCs, obtained at follow-up. The V gene is TRBV6-6, the J gene TRBJ2-7; D perhaps matches TRBD1 (5 bases). This clonotype was obtained from a female donor with early-stage non-small cell lung cancer. This CDR3 is CASSYEGDRPQYF. CDR3 coding DNA: TGTGCCAGCAGTTACGAAGGGGATAGGCCGCAGTACTTC.